The 10 T cell receptor beta chains below come from one sample, sequenced in a study of shared clonotypes between healthy human individuals. Clones were read by immunoSEQ multiplex PCR, and TCRdb kept only the in-frame ones, dropping some. The data show about 680,000 clones, 60% to 80% seen once. The sample comprised memory CD4+ T cells sorted from blood. This sample's subset: CD45RA-negative fraction. The receptors shown here come from a woman in her twenties or thirties in good health.

This clone was seen a single time. The chain joins TRBV5-6 to TRBJ2-1; a possible D gene is TRBD2 (6 bases). The CDR3 contains 14 residues. Trimming pared 4 bases from V and 4 bases from J, leaving 12 bases between. Germline CDR1 SGHDT, CDR2 YYEEEE. DNA for the CDR3: TGTGCCAGCAGCCCCACCGGACTATACAATGAGCAGTTCTTC. This encodes CASSPTGLYNEQFF.

This clone was observed a handful of times. This sample includes further DNA sequences coding for the same CDR3. This CDR3 is CASSPQGGGELFF. The DNA for the CDR3 is TGTGCCAGTAGTCCACAGGGAGGCGGGGAGCTGTTTTTT. This rearrangement joins TRBV19 to TRBJ2-2; either TRBD1 or TRBD2 may fit D (6 bases each). CDR1 is LNHDA and CDR2 is SQIVND in the germline V gene (reference sequence). The CDR3 spans 13 residues. V was cut by 5 bases and J by 7 bases, with 11 bases left in between.

The genes are TRBV5-4 and TRBJ2-3, with TRBD2 matching over 10 bases. V shed 4 bases, J shed 5 bases, and the junction held 10 bases outside the gene matches. Germline CDR1 SGHNT, CDR2 YYREEE (reference sequence). This CDR3 contains 16 residues. The DNA for the CDR3 is TGTGCCAGCAGCGCGAGGCTAGCGGGAGCGGTAGATACGCAGTATTTT. Translated: CASSARLAGAVDTQYF.

There are many counts of this clone. J is TRBJ2-5 and V is TRBV4-1; 11 nucleotides align to TRBD2. CDR1 and CDR2 from the germline V gene are MGHRA and YSYEKL. The CDR3 is made up of 17 amino acids. With V trimmed by 1 base and J by 5 bases, 9 bases remained unmatched. CDR3 nucleotides: TGCGCCAGCAGCCAAGCTAGCGGGAGGAGGAGTATGGAGACCCAGTACTTC. Its translation: CASSQASGRRSMETQYF.

This chain links TRBV30 with TRBJ2-1; 11 positions match TRBD2. V dropped 5 bases and J dropped 7; count of bases not matched to a gene: 7. Germline V gives CDR1 GTSNPN, CDR2 SVGIG (reference sequence). This CDR3 region has 14 residues. The chain's CDR3 is CAWSRGTSGNEQFF. CDR3 in DNA: TGTGCCTGGTCAAGAGGGACTAGCGGAAATGAGCAGTTCTTC. The whole variable domain, filled in from reference TRBV30 and TRBJ2-1, reads SQTIHQWPATLVQPVGSPLSLECTVEGTSNPNLYWYRQAAGRGLQLLFYSVGIGQISSEVPQNLSASRPQDRQFILSSKKLLLSDSGFYLCAWSRGTSGNEQFFGPGTRLTVL.

The chain combines TRBV5-4 with TRBJ2-7; TRBD2 matches at 9 bases. With 6 bases clipped from V and 3 bases from J, the junction kept 4 bases outside the gene matches. From germline, CDR1 is SGHNT and CDR2 YYREEE (reference sequence). This CDR3 is 13 amino acids long. CDR3 DNA sequence: TGTGCCAGCACTAGCGGGACCAACTACGAGCAGTACTTC. Translation: CASTSGTNYEQYF.

V is TRBV29-1 and J is TRBJ2-7; 11 bases agree with TRBD2. Germline lookup yields CDR1 SQVTM and CDR2 ANQGSEA. There are 13 residues in the CDR3. V trimming: 4 bases; J trimming: 2 bases; junction bases outside the gene matches: 1. The CDR3 is CSVGGLAAYEQYF. CDR3 DNA sequence: TGCAGCGTTGGGGGACTAGCGGCCTACGAGCAGTACTTC.

The chain has TRBV27 and TRBJ2-5; D remains ambiguous. V was cut by 6 bases and J by 4 bases, with 15 bases left in between. The V gene's germline CDR1 is MNHEY and CDR2 SMNVEV (reference sequence). CDR3 size: 14 residues. The CDR3 bases are TGTGCCAGCAGAAAAAGGGTGAATGGAGAGACCCAGTACTTC. Translation: CASRKRVNGETQYF.

This clone was detected only a few times. CDR3 sequence: CASSGRGLLNTEAFF. CDR3 DNA: TGTGCCAGCAGCGGCAGGGGGCTGCTTAACACTGAAGCTTTCTTT. The rearrangement uses TRBV7-3 and TRBJ1-1, with 8 bases identical to TRBD1. V dropped 5 bases and J dropped 2; count of bases not matched to a gene: 7. CDR1 and CDR2 from the germline V gene are SGHTA and FQGTGA. This CDR3 is 15 amino acids long. The whole variable domain, filled in from reference TRBV7-3 and TRBJ1-1, reads GAGVSQTPSNKVTEKGKYVELRCDPISGHTALYWYRQSLGQGPEFLIYFQGTGAADDSGLPNDRFFAVRPEGSVSTLKIQRTERGDSAVYLCASSGRGLLNTEAFFGQGTRLTVV.

This sequence joins TRBV6-1 and TRBJ2-7; D gene unclear. The CDR3 sequence is 15 residues long. Trimming removed 1 base at V and 2 bases at J, with 12 bases between. The germline V gene has CDR1 MNHNS and CDR2 SASEGT. CDR3 in amino acids: CASSEEAIVTYEQYF. The CDR3 DNA follows: TGTGCCAGCAGTGAAGAGGCCATTGTGACCTACGAGCAGTACTTC.